This is a list of T cell receptor beta chains from one sample in a study of T cells in placental villitis. Assay: immunoSEQ multiplex PCR; the TCRdb copy retains only in-frame clones and omits some. This table has 3,200 or so clones, about 74% appearing once. The sequenced sample consisted of placental tissue containing maternal and fetal cells. These receptors came from a human patient with infectious villitis; the placental T cells may come from both mother and fetus. CDR3s leave out the opening cysteine and the closing phenylalanine or tryptophan. The D gene is left open where the match is weak.

d_gene | j_gene | v_gene | CDR3aa
. | TRBJ2-7 | TRBV15 | ATSTRVGGYEQY
. | TRBJ2-1 | TRBV11-1 | ASSLSRTYVNEQF
TRBD1 | TRBJ2-5 | TRBV19 | ASSSTTGAYQETQY
TRBD1 | TRBJ1-1 | TRBV9 | ASSVEEDRGRTEAF
. | TRBJ1-6 | TRBV12-3/TRBV12-4 | ASSLTNSPLH
. | TRBJ1-4 | TRBV5-8 | VSSLGDANEKLF
. | TRBJ2-7 | TRBV11-3 | ASSLARAYEQY
TRBD2 | TRBJ2-5 | TRBV18 | TSSPGLAVGETQY
. | TRBJ2-2 | TRBV3-1/TRBV3-2 | ASSQDRNWWPSTGELF
. | TRBJ1-5 | TRBV18 | ASSPPYSNQPQH
TRBD1 | TRBJ2-7 | TRBV19 | ASSIGDSLYEQY
. | TRBJ2-5 | TRBV5-1 | ASSRLRAEGETQY
. | TRBJ2-7 | TRBV7-3 | ASSPSAGNSYKQY
TRBD1 | TRBJ2-7 | TRBV30 | AWAPGQGEYEQY
TRBD1 | TRBJ1-2 | TRBV9 | ASSASGTGGYGYT
. | TRBJ2-3 | TRBV7-3 | ASSSSTDTQY
. | TRBJ2-7 | TRBV4-1 | ASSNGYEQY
. | TRBJ2-7 | TRBV27 | ASSFGQSSYEQY
. | TRBJ2-3 | TRBV30 | AWSVLARTDTQY
. | TRBJ1-5 | TRBV19 | ASKPGGNQPQH
. | TRBJ1-1 | TRBV9 | ASSASQGYTEAF
TRBD2 | TRBJ2-5 | TRBV6-5 | ASRLAGGQETQY
. | TRBJ1-6 | TRBV6-1 | ASSEETGHNNSPLH
TRBD2 | TRBJ2-2 | TRBV9 | ASSPRPGLAGGDGELF
TRBD2 | TRBJ2-1 | TRBV5-1 | ASSLGLARNYNEQF
. | TRBJ1-5 | TRBV9 | ASSPGGGGGPQH
. | TRBJ1-2 | TRBV30 | AWSVTDNSGYI
. | TRBJ1-1 | TRBV9 | ASSVDNTEAF
. | TRBJ1-5 | TRBV7-9 | ASSKGGSGAGAHQPQH
. | TRBJ2-5 | TRBV10-1 | ASSEWRGTGTQY
. | TRBJ2-6 | TRBV5-1 | ASTSGSFISGANVLT
. | TRBJ1-2 | TRBV5-6 | TSKGFYGYT
TRBD1 | TRBJ2-1 | TRBV6-6 | ATADRGHHNEQF
TRBD1 | TRBJ1-1 | TRBV5-1 | ASSLAGGYTEAF
. | TRBJ1-5 | TRBV3-1/TRBV3-2 | ASSQGFSDQPQH
. | TRBJ1-2 | TRBV6-4 | ASSDGGGVGGYT
TRBD1 | TRBJ2-7 | TRBV19 | ASSRGQGKSYEQY
. | TRBJ2-4 | TRBV11-1 | ASSVGEQNIQY